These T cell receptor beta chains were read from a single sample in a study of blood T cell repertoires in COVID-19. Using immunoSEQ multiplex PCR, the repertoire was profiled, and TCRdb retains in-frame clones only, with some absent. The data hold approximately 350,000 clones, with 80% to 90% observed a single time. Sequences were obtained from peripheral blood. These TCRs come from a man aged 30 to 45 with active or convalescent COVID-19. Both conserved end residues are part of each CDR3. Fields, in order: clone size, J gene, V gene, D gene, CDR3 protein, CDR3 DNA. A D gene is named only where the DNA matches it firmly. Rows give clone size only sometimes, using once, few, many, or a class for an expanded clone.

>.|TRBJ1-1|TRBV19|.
CASSLAEMNTEAFF
TGTGCCAGTAGTCTAGCAGAAATGAACACTGAAGCTTTCTTT
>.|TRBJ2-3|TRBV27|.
CASSLGPLSTDTQYF
TGTGCCAGCAGTTTAGGTCCGCTATCCACAGATACGCAGTATTTT
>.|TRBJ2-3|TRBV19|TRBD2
CASSRTSGSGTDTQYF
TGTGCCAGTTCTAGGACTAGCGGGAGTGGGACAGATACGCAGTATTTT
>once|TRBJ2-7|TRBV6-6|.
CASNGQLTYEQYF
TGTGCCAGCAACGGACAGCTCACCTACGAGCAGTACTTC
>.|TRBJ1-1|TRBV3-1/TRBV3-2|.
CASSQPQGNTEAFF
TGTGCCAGCAGCCAACCCCAGGGGAACACTGAAGCTTTCTTT
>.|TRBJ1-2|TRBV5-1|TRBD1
CASSSQQGWHGYTF
TGCGCCAGCAGCTCCCAACAGGGGTGGCATGGCTACACCTTC
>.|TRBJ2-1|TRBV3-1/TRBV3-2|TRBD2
CASSQSGGAREQFF
TGTGCCAGCAGCCAAAGCGGGGGGGCCCGTGAGCAGTTCTTC
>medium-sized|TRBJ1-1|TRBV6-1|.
CASSEVGGSGEAFF
TGTGCCAGCAGTGAAGTCGGGGGATCAGGTGAAGCTTTCTTT
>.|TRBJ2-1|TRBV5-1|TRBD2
CASSLARGGGNEQFF
TGCGCCAGCAGCTTGGCCCGCGGGGGTGGTAATGAGCAGTTCTTC
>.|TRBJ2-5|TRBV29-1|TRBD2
CSVARGGREETQYF
TGCAGCGTGGCCCGTGGCGGGAGGGAAGAGACCCAGTACTTC
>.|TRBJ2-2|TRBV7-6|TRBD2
CASSRLAGPAGELFF
TGTGCCAGCAGCCGACTAGCGGGACCTGCTGGGGAGCTGTTTTTT
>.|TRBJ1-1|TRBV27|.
CASSLTGYTEAFF
TGTGCCAGCAGTTTAACAGGGTACACTGAAGCTTTCTTT
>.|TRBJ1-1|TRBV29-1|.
CSVTREYWTEAFF
TGCAGCGTTACCAGGGAATACTGGACTGAAGCTTTCTTT
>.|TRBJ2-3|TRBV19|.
CASSMGLGPTDTQYF
TGTGCCAGTAGTATGGGTCTAGGTCCCACAGATACGCAGTATTTT
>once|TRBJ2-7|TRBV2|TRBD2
CASSGPRLAGVEEQYF
TGTGCCAGCAGTGGCCCCCGACTAGCGGGAGTGGAAGAGCAGTACTTC
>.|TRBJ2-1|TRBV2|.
CANTGSSYNEQFF
TGTGCCAACACAGGGAGCTCCTACAATGAGCAGTTCTTC
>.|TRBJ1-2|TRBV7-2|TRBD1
CASSFDRDYGYTF
TGTGCCAGCAGCTTCGACAGGGACTATGGCTACACCTTC
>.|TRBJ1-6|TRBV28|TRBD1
CASSPWTGRNSPLHF
TGTGCCAGCAGCCCTTGGACAGGGAGGAATTCACCCCTCCACTTT
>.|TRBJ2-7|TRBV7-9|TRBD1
CASSWYRGDEQYF
TGTGCCAGCAGCTGGTACAGGGGGGACGAGCAGTACTTC
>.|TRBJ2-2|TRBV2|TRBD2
CASNGGRHTGELFF
TGTGCCAGCAATGGCGGGAGACACACCGGGGAGCTGTTTTTT
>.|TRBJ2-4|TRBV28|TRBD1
CASSPGQGRGNIQYF
TGTGCCAGCAGTCCTGGACAGGGGAGGGGAAACATTCAGTACTTC
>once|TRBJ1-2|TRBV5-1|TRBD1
CASSPRTGYLEYGYTF
TGCGCCAGCAGCCCGAGGACAGGGTATTTAGAATATGGCTACACCTTC
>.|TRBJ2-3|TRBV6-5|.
CASRGTGVRDTQYF
TGTGCCAGCAGGGGCACGGGAGTCAGAGATACGCAGTATTTT
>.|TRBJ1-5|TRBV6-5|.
CASRETGQPQHF
TGTGCCAGCAGGGAGACTGGACAGCCCCAGCATTTT
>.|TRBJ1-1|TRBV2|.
CASTVDEDTEAFF
TGTGCCAGCACCGTAGACGAGGACACTGAAGCTTTCTTT
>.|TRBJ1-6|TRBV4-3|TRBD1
CASSQAPGGDNSPLHF
TGCGCCAGCAGCCAAGCGCCAGGGGGTGATAATTCACCCCTCCACTTT
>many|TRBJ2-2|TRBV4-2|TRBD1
CASSLGQGETGELFF
TGTGCCAGCAGCCTTGGACAGGGGGAGACCGGGGAGCTGTTTTTT
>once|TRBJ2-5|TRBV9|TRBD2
CASSPGTSGIREETQYF
TGTGCCAGCAGCCCCGGGACTAGCGGGATTCGGGAGGAGACCCAGTACTTC
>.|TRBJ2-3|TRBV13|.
CASSLRGSDTQYF
TGTGCCAGCAGCTTACGGGGGTCAGATACGCAGTATTTT
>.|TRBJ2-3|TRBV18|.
CASSPPGTTDTQYF
TGTGCCAGCTCACCGCCGGGAACCACAGATACGCAGTATTTT
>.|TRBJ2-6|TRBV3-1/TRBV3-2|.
CASKTAGANVLTF
TGTGCCAGCAAGACTGCTGGGGCCAACGTCCTGACTTTC
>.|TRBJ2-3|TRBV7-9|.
CASTPKGGSADTQYF
TGTGCCAGCACCCCCAAGGGGGGGAGCGCAGATACGCAGTATTTT
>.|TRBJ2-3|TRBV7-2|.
CASRFVGPTDTQYF
TGTGCCAGCCGGTTTGTGGGCCCCACAGATACGCAGTATTTT
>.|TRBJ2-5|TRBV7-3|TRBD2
CASSFGVRLAGEGETQYF
TGTGCCAGCAGCTTTGGGGTTCGACTAGCGGGGGAAGGGGAGACCCAGTACTTC
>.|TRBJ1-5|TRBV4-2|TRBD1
CASSQVGQGGSNQPQHF
TGTGCCAGCAGCCAAGTTGGACAGGGGGGTAGCAATCAGCCCCAGCATTTT
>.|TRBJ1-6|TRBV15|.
CATSSLRQGLRRRNSPLHF
TGTGCCACCAGCTCCCTCAGGCAGGGACTTAGACGGAGAAATTCACCCCTCCACTTT
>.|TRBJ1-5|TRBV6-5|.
CASSLQGVNQPQHF
TGTGCCAGCAGTCTACAGGGTGTCAATCAGCCCCAGCATTTT
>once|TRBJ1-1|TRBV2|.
CASRVGRVTEAFF
TGTGCCAGCAGGGTTGGCAGGGTCACTGAAGCTTTCTTT
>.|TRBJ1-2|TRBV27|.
CASSLGAGPYGYTF
TGTGCCAGCAGTTTAGGGGCGGGGCCCTATGGCTACACCTTC
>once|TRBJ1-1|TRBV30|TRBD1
CATRQGAGTEAFF
TGTGCCACCAGACAGGGGGCGGGAACTGAAGCTTTCTTT
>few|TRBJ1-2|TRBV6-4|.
CASSPNRGNGYTF
TGTGCCAGCAGTCCCAACCGAGGGAATGGCTACACCTTC
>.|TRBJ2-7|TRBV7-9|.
CASSKPPGDYKGEQYF
TGTGCCAGCAGCAAACCCCCAGGAGACTATAAGGGCGAGCAGTACTTC
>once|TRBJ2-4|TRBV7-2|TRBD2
CASSSLSGTLNIQYF
TGTGCCAGCAGCTCCCTTAGCGGGACCTTAAACATTCAGTACTTC
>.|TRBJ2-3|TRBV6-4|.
CASSEEGTDTQYF
TGTGCCAGCAGTGAGGAGGGAACAGATACGCAGTATTTT
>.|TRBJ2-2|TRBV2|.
CASSEEGIGELFF
TGTGCCAGCAGTGAAGAGGGGATCGGGGAGCTGTTTTTT
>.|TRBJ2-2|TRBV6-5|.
CASRGDRAVSGELFF
TGTGCCAGCAGAGGGGATAGGGCGGTCTCCGGGGAGCTGTTTTTT
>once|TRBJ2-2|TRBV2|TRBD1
CAIQRTGNTGELFF
TGTGCCATTCAAAGGACAGGGAACACCGGGGAGCTGTTTTTT
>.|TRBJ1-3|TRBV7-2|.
CASSFRVAGNTIYF
TGTGCCAGCAGCTTTCGAGTCGCGGGAAACACCATATATTTT
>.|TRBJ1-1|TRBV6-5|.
CASSLVLNTEAFF
TGTGCCAGCAGTTTAGTATTGAACACTGAAGCTTTCTTT
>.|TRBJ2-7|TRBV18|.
CASSPSGRAVQYF
TGTGCCAGCTCACCATCGGGCAGGGCCGTGCAGTACTTC
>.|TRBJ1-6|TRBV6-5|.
CASRPTQGHNSPLHF
TGTGCCAGCAGACCAACACAGGGTCATAATTCACCCCTCCACTTT
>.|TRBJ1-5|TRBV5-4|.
CASSSRPGEGQPQHF
TGTGCCAGCAGCTCCCGGCCGGGGGAAGGTCAGCCCCAGCATTTT
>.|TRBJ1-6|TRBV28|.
CASRPGGRNSPLHF
TGTGCCAGCAGGCCGGGAGGCCGGAATTCACCCCTCCACTTT
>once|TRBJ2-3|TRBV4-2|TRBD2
CASSQEVGTSGSTDTQYF
TGTGCCAGCAGCCAAGAAGTAGGGACTAGCGGAAGTACAGATACGCAGTATTTT
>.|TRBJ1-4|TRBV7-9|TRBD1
CASSLASGQGGEKLFF
TGTGCCAGCAGCTTAGCATCGGGCCAGGGGGGCGAAAAACTGTTTTTT
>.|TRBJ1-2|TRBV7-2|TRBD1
CASSWDRGKDYGYTF
TGTGCCAGCAGCTGGGACAGGGGGAAGGACTATGGCTACACCTTC
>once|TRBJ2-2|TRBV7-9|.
CASSPPRLDTGELFF
TGTGCCAGCAGCCCGCCTAGGTTGGACACCGGGGAGCTGTTTTTT
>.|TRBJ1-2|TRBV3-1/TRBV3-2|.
CASSYAGIGDGYTF
TGTGCCAGCAGCTACGCGGGGATTGGCGATGGCTACACCTTC
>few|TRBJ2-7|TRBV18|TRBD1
CASSPPFGTGSEEQYF
TGTGCCAGCTCACCACCCTTCGGGACAGGGTCGGAAGAGCAGTACTTC
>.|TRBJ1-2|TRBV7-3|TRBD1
CASSSRDRDYGYTF
TGTGCCAGCAGCTCCCGGGACAGGGACTATGGCTACACCTTC